The clone carrying this TCR beta chain showed up just a few times. The sample originates from a study of control samples from healthy donors and cancer patients. The CDR3 has 17 amino acids. The J segment lost 1 base and the V segment lost 1 base, leaving 5 bases of the junction unmatched. Per the germline V gene, CDR1 is LGHNA and CDR2 is YNFKEQ. TCRdb's copy holds only in-frame clones and misses some; the assay was immunoSEQ multiplex PCR. The table shows about 140,000 clones, with 75% to 90% occurring only once. The sequenced sample consisted of blood. This sequence joins TRBV4-2 and TRBJ2-2, with TRBD2 matching 8 bases. The sequence came from a woman aged 25-40 years in good health. The CDR3 region is CASSQGVTSGNTGELFF. The CDR3 DNA is TGTGCCAGCAGCCAAGGAGTAACTAGCGGGAACACCGGGGAGCTGTTTTTT.